The next 14 T cell receptor beta chains were all read from a single sample in a study of CXCR3-negative and CXCR3-positive naive CD8 T cells. UMI-labeled 5' RACE TRB cDNA libraries were prepared from the cells. Following a re-call of the 5' RACE reads, TCRdb has one entry per CDR3 protein and lacks DNA. The sample's table shows 120,000 to 150,000 distinct CDR3 sequences. Findings and caveats of the study: More hydrophobic TRB CDR3s were found in CXCR3-positive naive cells than in CXCR3-negative naive cells.

No cognate antigen is known for these TCRs. The sequencing sample was made of naive CXCR3+ CD8+ T cells from blood. Stated subset: CD45RO-CCR7+CD27+CD95- naive CD8+ T cells expressing CXCR3 (TNR3+). All receptors derive from a human donor in good health. Some clones in this sample may be carry-over from other donors' samples.

Here the CDR3 reads CASSYSPHTEAFF. V gene TRBV6-2 or TRBV6-3 combines with J gene TRBJ1-1. This CDR3 is built from 13 residues. Germline-derived CDR1 and CDR2 are MNHEY and SVGEGT.

V usage is TRBV7-8 and J usage is TRBJ2-7; TCRdb lists TRBD2, though no DNA is available to test this call. Germline V lookup: CDR1 SGHVS, CDR2 FQNEAQ. The CDR3 consists of 15 residues. CDR3 in amino acids: CASSLDGTASYEQYF. Supplemented by reference TRBV7-8 and TRBJ2-7, the full variable domain reads GAGVSQSPRYKVAKRGQDVALRCDPISGHVSLFWYQQALGQGPEFLTYFQNEAQLDKSGLPSDRFFAERPEGSVSTLKIQRTQQEDSAVYLCASSLDGTASYEQYFGPGTRLTVT.

This sequence joins TRBV29-1 and TRBJ2-5; the TRBD1 assignment by TCRdb is unverifiable without DNA. The germline CDR1 and CDR2 sequences are SQVTM and ANQGSEA. The CDR3 has 14 amino acids. CDR3 residues: CSVELGQTQETQYF.

The CDR3 here is CSARDLPGPGYTF. The chain joins TRBV20-1 to TRBJ1-2; TCRdb gives TRBD1 as the D gene, but with no DNA this cannot be confirmed. Per germline, CDR1 DFQATT and CDR2 SNEGSKA (reference sequence). CDR3 length: 13 residues.

V gene TRBV29-1 combines with J gene TRBJ2-1; checking the TCRdb D call of TRBD1 is not possible without DNA. The CDR3 consists of 14 residues. The germline V gene has CDR1 SQVTM and CDR2 ANQGSEA. CDR3 sequence reads: CSVEKQGDYNEQFF.

The chain employs TRBV21-1 and TRBJ1-1; TCRdb outputs TRBD1, but without DNA this stays unchecked. TRBV21-1 is a pseudogene. The CDR3 has 15 residues. This CDR3 reads CASTKTKDRGWEAFF.

The J gene is TRBJ1-1, the V gene TRBV12-3 or TRBV12-4; TCRdb gives TRBD1 as the D gene, but with no DNA this cannot be confirmed. CDR3 length: 16 residues. CDR3 loop: CASSFLVGGWDTEAFF.

The chain's CDR3 is CASSLGTGPYNEQFF. J is TRBJ2-1 and V is TRBV7-9. CDR1 SEHNR and CDR2 FQNEAQ come from the germline V gene (reference sequence). This CDR3 has 15 amino acids.

The chain has TRBV6-5 and TRBJ2-3; TCRdb designates TRBD2, a call that cannot be tested without DNA. Germline V gene data show CDR1 as MNHEY and CDR2 as SVGAGI. The CDR3 covers 15 residues. The CDR3: CASNALAGSADTQYF.

The V and J genes are TRBV29-1 and TRBJ2-1; the TRBD2 assignment by TCRdb is unverifiable without DNA. CDR1 is SQVTM and CDR2 is ANQGSEA in the germline V gene. This CDR3 is built from 14 residues. CDR3: CSVGGQGIYNEQFF.

V and J are TRBV7-3 and TRBJ2-1; TCRdb designates TRBD2, a call that cannot be tested without DNA. This CDR3 has 13 amino acids. The germline CDR1 and CDR2 sequences are SGHTA and FQGTGA. The CDR3 sequence is CASGFGTSGEQFF.

The chain has TRBV24-1 and TRBJ2-3; TCRdb picks TRBD2, but there is no DNA to check that call. CDR1 is KGHDR, CDR2 SFDVKD, per germline. The CDR3 extends over 15 amino acids. The CDR3 spells CATSETSGGSDTQYF.

The rearrangement uses TRBV7-8 and TRBJ2-7; TCRdb indicates TRBD1, and absent DNA this call remains unverified. Looked up from germline, CDR1 is SGHVS and CDR2 is FQNEAQ. This CDR3 comprises 15 residues. The CDR3: CASNHAFTGGYEQYF.

The chain uses TRBV3-1 and TRBJ1-5; the TCRdb call, TRBD1, lacks DNA for checking. The CDR3 runs to 15 residues. Germline V gene sequence: CDR1 LGHDT, CDR2 YNNKEL (reference sequence). The CDR3 sequence: CASSPKPTDYQPQHF.